What follows is one T cell receptor (beta chain) and its context. The CDR3 consists of 14 residues. CDR1 is MNHEY, CDR2 SVGAGI, per germline. Trimming removed 5 bases from V and 7 bases from J; junction bases left unmatched: 6. The sample comes from a study of technical replicates of blood from a handful of donors. Sequencing was performed with immunoSEQ multiplex PCR; in TCRdb, only in-frame clones are kept and a portion is missing. The sample consists of some 62,000 clones, around 87% of them appearing once. The chain links TRBV6-5 to TRBJ2-7; 12 bases align to TRBD2. Sequencing was done on a sample of PBMCs. The TCR originated in a human donor in good health. Some clones in this sample may be carry-over from other donors' samples. Written as DNA, the CDR3 is TGTGCCAGCAGTGCTAGCGGGAGGGCTAGAGAGCAGTACTTC. Protein: CASSASGRAREQYF.